A single sample is the source of the 20 T cell receptor beta chains below, sequenced in a study of vaccination and CD4 T cells after COVID-19. The treatment denotes: approximately nine-day PBMC culture with coronavirus spike peptide pools or control peptides (ViraFEST assay). These receptors lack a known antigen. Cultured CD4+ T-cell DNA underwent Oncomine TCR Beta short-read sequencing. MiXCR, run by TCRdb on the PCR reads, gives a single entry per CDR3 protein. The sample yields 20,000 to 25,000 distinct CDR3 sequences, roughly 71% seen once. Specimen: CD4+ T cells from blood, cultured in vitro, collected after SARS-CoV-2 vaccination. Receptors were obtained from a human donor who received a COVID-19 vaccine.

The chain has TRBV2 and TRBJ2-7; 12 bases agree with TRBD1. Germline CDR1 reads SNHLY; CDR2 reads FYNNEI. The V gene end was trimmed by 3 bases and the J gene end by 5 bases; junction bases not matched to a gene: 8. The CDR3 covers 16 residues. The CDR3 loop is CASSELGTGGVDEQYF. The CDR3, as DNA: TGTGCCAGCAGTGAGTTGGGGACAGGGGGCGTGGACGAGCAGTACTTC.

The chain uses TRBV19 and TRBJ2-1, with D perhaps TRBD1 (5 bases). CDR1 is LNHDA, CDR2 SQIVND, per germline (reference sequence). Trimming stripped 10 bases from V and 5 bases from J, with 9 bases between. CDR3 size: 11 residues. The DNA of the CDR3 is TGTGCCACAATGGGGCACAATGAGCAGTTCTTC. This codes for CATMGHNEQFF.

In its sample, this clonotype was seen a few times. The V gene is TRBV5-3, the J gene TRBJ1-2, with D tentatively TRBD1 (6 bases). TRBV5-3 is noted as an ORF with a role that remains uncertain. The CDR3 extends over 12 amino acids. V lost 1 base and J 6 bases, leaving 7 bases between the germline ends. The CDR3 reads CARSLRGHGYTF. The CDR3 DNA sequence: TGTGCCAGAAGCTTGCGGGGGCATGGCTACACCTTC.

This clonotype has a handful of counts. The CDR3 protein is CASTTGGIADTQYF. The CDR3, as DNA: TGTGCCAGCACGACAGGGGGCATCGCAGATACGCAGTATTTT. The chain employs TRBV6-1 and TRBJ2-3; 10 positions match TRBD1. Trimming cost V 7 bases and J 4 bases; bases outside gene matches: 5. Germline V CDR1 and CDR2: MNHNS, SASEGT. The CDR3 loop spans 14 amino acids.

The gene calls are TRBV9 and TRBJ2-3, with 9 bases matching TRBD2. There are 16 residues in the CDR3. J was trimmed by 2 bases and V by 0 bases; bases with no gene match: 4. Germline-derived CDR1 and CDR2 are SGDLS and YYNGEE. The CDR3 region has the DNA TGTGCCAGCAGCGTAGCGGCGGGGGGGTCCACAGATACGCAGTATTTT. Protein sequence: CASSVAAGGSTDTQYF.

The chain joins TRBV2 to TRBJ2-3, with D hard to call. The V gene lost 6 bases and the J gene lost 2 bases, with 3 bases spanning the gap. Germline values: CDR1 SNHLY, CDR2 FYNNEI. This CDR3 has 11 amino acids. The DNA of the CDR3 is TGTGCCAGCAGGGACACAGATACGCAGTATTTT. Amino acids: CASRDTDTQYF.

This chain connects TRBV12-3 or TRBV12-4 to TRBJ1-1; 7 nucleotides line up with TRBD1. Trimming cost V 6 bases and J 4 bases; bases outside gene matches: 8. CDR3 length equals 14 residues. The CDR3 sequence: CASRPTGWSTEAFF. The CDR3 nucleotides read TGTGCCAGCAGGCCGACAGGGTGGAGCACTGAAGCTTTCTTT.

The chain is built from TRBV6-2 or TRBV6-3 and TRBJ2-1, with 8 positions matching TRBD2. This CDR3 spans 15 amino acids. Germline values: CDR1 MNHEY, CDR2 SVGEGT. The CDR3: CATRGIAGFYNEQFF. The CDR3 DNA reads as TGTGCGACGAGGGGGATAGCGGGGTTCTACAATGAGCAGTTCTTC.

This clonotype was detected only a few times. The J gene is TRBJ1-3, the V gene TRBV7-8, with a weak D call TRBD1 (5 bases). Germline lookup yields CDR1 SGHVS and CDR2 FQNEAQ. Trimming shortened V by 3 bases and J by 3 bases, and 9 bases separated the two germline ends. This CDR3 is built from 14 residues. The CDR3: CASSFPGGGNTIYF. The CDR3 DNA sequence: TGTGCCAGCAGCTTTCCGGGGGGTGGAAACACCATATATTTT.

The chain joins TRBV7-9 to TRBJ2-3, with D uncertain. There are 14 residues in the CDR3. CDR1 and CDR2 (germline): SEHNR, FQNEAQ (reference sequence). V lost 4 bases, J lost 2 bases, and 10 bases lay in between. CDR3 sequence: CASSWTYPTDTQYF. Here the CDR3 DNA reads TGTGCCAGCAGCTGGACCTACCCCACAGATACGCAGTATTTT. The complete variable domain, with remaining parts taken from reference TRBV7-9 and TRBJ2-3, reads DTGVSQNPRHKITKRGQNVTFRCDPISEHNRLYWYRQTLGQGPEFLTYFQNEAQLEKSRLLSDRFSAERPKGSFSTLEIQRTEQGDSAMYLCASSWTYPTDTQYFGPGTRLTVL.

CDR3 coding DNA: TGCAGTGCTCCCCGTCGGGCAGGGACCTCCTACGAGCAGTACTTC. It encodes CSAPRRAGTSYEQYF. The chain links TRBV20-1 to TRBJ2-7; D is possibly TRBD1 or TRBD2 (5 bases each). The V gene's germline CDR1 is DFQATT and CDR2 SNEGSKA (reference sequence). V gave up 5 bases and J gave up 0 bases, with 17 bases separating them. The CDR3 runs 15 residues.

The rearrangement links TRBV6-1 to TRBJ1-1; TRBD1 is a possible D gene (5 bases). V lost 5 bases and J 4 bases, leaving 14 bases between the germline ends. CDR1 is MNHNS, CDR2 SASEGT, per germline. There are 14 residues in the CDR3. The CDR3 loop reads CASSNRGGGTEAFF. As DNA, the CDR3 is TGTGCCAGCAGTAACCGAGGCGGGGGCACTGAAGCTTTCTTT.

The chain has TRBV6-5 and TRBJ2-7, with 11 bases matching TRBD2. CDR1 and CDR2 from the germline V gene are MNHEY and SVGAGI. The V gene end was trimmed by 0 bases and the J gene end by 3 bases; junction bases not matched to a gene: 16. CDR3 length: 20 amino acids. DNA of the CDR3: TGTGCCAGCAGTTACTCGATTGGTGCCCTAGCGGGGGGAACCCGCTACGAGCAGTACTTC. Its translation: CASSYSIGALAGGTRYEQYF.

The rearrangement joins TRBV6-1 to TRBJ2-2; tentative D call: TRBD2 (6 bases). V shed 6 bases and J shed 6 bases, with 14 bases lying between them. Germline CDR1 reads MNHNS; CDR2 reads SASEGT. CDR3 length: 14 residues. Written as DNA, the CDR3 is TGTGCCAGCAGCCATACGACTAGTTCCGGGGAGCTGTTTTTT. It is translated as CASSHTTSSGELFF.

The chain carries TRBV11-2 and TRBJ1-1, with a weak D call TRBD1 (5 bases). Germline V gene lookup returns CDR1 SGHAT and CDR2 FQNNGV. The V and J ends lost 2 bases and 10 bases respectively, with 11 bases between them. The CDR3 is made up of 12 amino acids. The DNA for the CDR3 is TGTGCCAGCAGCTTATCGGGGGTACGAGCTTTCTTT. As protein: CASSLSGVRAFF.

The chain employs TRBV21-1 and TRBJ2-7. TRBV21-1 is listed as a pseudogene. The length of the CDR3 is 14 residues. The CDR3 here is CASSKLGISYEQYF. CDR3 sequence (DNA): TGTGCCAGCAGCAAGCTCGGGATCTCCTACGAGCAGTACTTC.

The chain employs TRBV6-1 and TRBJ1-5, with D perhaps matching TRBD1 (5 bases). The CDR3 runs 14 residues. Germline V gene lookup returns CDR1 MNHNS and CDR2 SASEGT. V was trimmed by 6 bases and J by 4 bases, leaving 13 bases between them. The CDR3 region is CASSEGTWNQPQHF. CDR3 coding DNA: TGTGCCAGCAGCGAGGGGACCTGGAATCAGCCCCAGCATTTT.

The chain carries TRBV24-1 and TRBJ2-7; 7 bases are a match to TRBD1. CDR1 is KGHDR, CDR2 SFDVKD, per germline. Trimming took 6 bases from V and 1 from J; bases not matched to a gene: 2. The CDR3 totals 13 residues. CDR3: CATSRTGSYEQYF. CDR3 sequence (DNA): TGTGCCACCAGTAGGACAGGATCCTACGAGCAGTACTTC.

The J gene is TRBJ1-2, the V gene TRBV19; D remains ambiguous. V was trimmed by 5 bases and J by 1 base, leaving 11 bases between them. CDR1 and CDR2 (germline): LNHDA, SQIVND (reference sequence). The CDR3 has 14 residues. The CDR3 nucleotides are TGTGCCAGTAGTCCAGACCCGGGTAACTATGGCTACACCTTC. This encodes CASSPDPGNYGYTF.

CDR3: CAWSVGLQGEHEKLFF. CDR3 coding DNA: TGTGCCTGGAGCGTTGGATTACAGGGAGAACATGAAAAACTGTTTTTT. The V gene is TRBV30, the J gene TRBJ1-4; TRBD1 is a possible D gene (6 bases). This CDR3 spans 16 amino acids. The germline gives CDR1 GTSNPN, CDR2 SVGIG (reference sequence). The V end was cut by 3 bases, the J end by 6 bases, with 20 bases between. The full variable domain, completed using reference TRBV30 and TRBJ1-4, is SQTIHQWPATLVQPVGSPLSLECTVEGTSNPNLYWYRQAAGRGLQLLFYSVGIGQISSEVPQNLSASRPQDRQFILSSKKLLLSDSGFYLCAWSVGLQGEHEKLFFGSGTQLSVL.